This T cell receptor beta chain was recovered during a study of shared clonotypes between healthy human individuals. An assay was performed, and its level was deep. The table came from immunoSEQ multiplex PCR; TCRdb's copy has only in-frame clones and leaves some out. The data hold some 580,000 clones, with 95% to 98% observed a single time. Naive CD8 cells comprised CD45RO-negative, CCR7-positively selected cells, excluding terminally differentiated effector memory CD45RA+ cells. Study-level findings and limits: Rarefaction revealed incomplete sorted-subset sequencing despite large depth. Estimated clonotype richness was generally higher in naive than memory subsets.

On this clone: Its antigen remains unknown.

The sequence derives from a man aged 25-40 years in good health. Sequences were obtained from naive CD8+ T cells sorted from blood.

In DNA form, the CDR3 reads TGTGCCAGTAGTATGGTGCCGAACTCCTACGAGCAGTACTTC. This translates into CASSMVPNSYEQYF. The genes are TRBV19 and TRBJ2-7; D call uncertain. In germline, CDR1 is LNHDA, CDR2 SQIVND (reference sequence). The CDR3 spans 14 residues. The germline V and J ends were trimmed by 3 bases and 0 bases, with 9 bases remaining between them. Full variable domain (missing parts from reference TRBV19 and TRBJ2-7): DGGITQSPKYLFRKEGQNVTLSCEQNLNHDAMYWYRQDPGQGLRLIYYSQIVNDFQKGDIAEGYSVSREKKESFPLTVTSAQKNPTAFYLCASSMVPNSYEQYFGPGTRLTVT.